The subject of this entry is one T cell receptor (beta chain). The antigen it recognizes is unknown. No quality values exist for individual bases; no much larger clone is one base distant. Participants in the prospective study were enrolled through a virtual design, were aged roughly 18 to 100 years, and lived in 20 to 30 United States geographic areas. To assign participants to cohorts, the prospective study relied on clinical history that participants themselves reported in a screening survey and a study questionnaire. ImmuneRACE Cohort 3 recovered participants were defined by two consecutive negative NP/OP PCR tests, healthcare professional clearance, or symptom resolution. In the prospective study, mobile phlebotomists collected whole blood, serum and a nasopharyngeal or oropharyngeal swab from each participant. Prospective study participants could optionally give additional blood draws and questionnaires over a roughly 2-month period. Before DNA extraction, prospective study blood samples were shipped either frozen or at room temperature.

TCRbeta CDR3 regions were amplified from genomic DNA using the immunoSEQ Assay, a bias-controlled multiplex PCR. On the authors' methods: The number of nucleated cells in each sample was estimated by amplification of reference gene primers within the assay. To quantify the absolute abundance of each unique TCRbeta CDR3 rearrangement, sequence reads were collapsed and filtered. For each sample, productive Simpson clonality was calculated by taking the square root of Simpson's diversity index across productive rearrangements. In TCRdb, the immuneACCESS table is reduced to in-frame sequences with V and J assigned. These tables do not hold every clone; where another copy was compared, an unresolved V gene accounts for under half, and the others remain unexplained. The V and J calls and clone size come from that table; D and trimming were worked out from the DNA. This sample lists approximately 200,000 clones; around four fifths were detected once. The ten largest clones capture 12% of the sample.

The junction shows trimming of 1 base on V and 5 bases on J, plus 11 bases between the germline ends. CDR1 and CDR2, per the germline V gene, are SGHTA and FQGNSA. From the cysteine through the phenylalanine, the CDR3 covers 14 amino acids. Of the read, only the CDR3 DNA is kept; its 42 bases are in frame from base 1. This sample was included in a study of blood T cell repertoires in COVID-19 (dated by TCRdb to 2018 to 2021). For context, the study as a whole: Collaborator samples came from the United States, Italy and Spain and covered acute and convalescent phases of COVID-19. Samples were obtained from the ongoing ImmuneRACE study (first 160 participants) and from 1,254 subjects provided by 6 global collaborators. Where HLA class I and class II types were available, the types were taken from metadata supplied by the sample provider, not from assay-based typing. Sample metadata almost always included a de-identified subject ID, COVID-19 status, age in years and sex. Deeply sampled blood TCRbeta repertoires from subjects exposed to, actively infected with, or recovered from COVID-19 were included in the dataset. The prospective study material was composed of cDNA or gDNA derived from T cells, B-cell-depleted T cells, or PBMCs. The repertoires were released in a freely available public database meant as a resource for research on the immune response to SARS-CoV-2.

Study-wide findings and limitations: The quantity of clinical and demographic metadata differed by source and by participant and was supplied without curation.

The chain couples TRBV7-2 to TRBJ1-1, with TRBD1 tentatively as D gene (6 bases match). The sequencing input was PBMCs or T cells enriched from blood (not recorded which). The TCR comes from a man in his forties who had recovered from COVID-19. For the CDR3, the sequence is CASSLVAGETEAFF. The bases are TGTGCCAGCAGCTTAGTTGCAGGGGAGACTGAAGCTTTCTTT.